The entry that follows covers one T cell receptor (beta chain) sequence. Antigen: not known. These data come from a study of cytomegalovirus exposure and HLA in healthy donors. Regarding the study as a whole: Across donors, sequencing depth was assumed by presence/absence analyses to be roughly uniform. According to an earlier analysis, most TCR beta V segments yielded productive rearrangements about 87% or about 30% of the time.

CDR3 length equals 16 residues. V lost 0 bases and J lost 0, with 9 bases in between. CDR1 MGHRA and CDR2 YSYEKL come from the germline V gene. The study ran its PCR with 60 Vbeta and 13 Jbeta primers. The data were produced by immunoSEQ multiplex PCR, yet TCRdb's version contains in-frame clones alone and is incomplete. The sample has about 130,000 clones; 60% to 80% are singletons. The TCR sequence derives from a male donor in good health and CMV-seronegative. The sample was PBMCs. The gene calls are TRBV4-1 and TRBJ2-1; weak D call: TRBD2 (6 bases). Written as DNA, the CDR3 is TGCGCCAGCAGCCAAGATGGAGGGAGCTCCTACAATGAGCAGTTCTTC. Its translation: CASSQDGGSSYNEQFF.